What follows describes a single TCR beta chain. Its antigen is undetermined. Primers included in the PCR were 60 Vbeta and 13 Jbeta primers. As handled by the study authors: Tens of millions of unique TCR beta chains, roughly 11 million of them shared, were counted by a later analysis. Only in-frame clones appear in the TCRdb table, and some are missing; sequencing was by immunoSEQ multiplex PCR. That table furnishes V, J and clone size, whereas the DNA furnished D and trimming. Its clone listing holds under 150,000 clones. Germline V lookup: CDR1 ENHRY, CDR2 SYGVKD. Trimming cost V 2 bases and J 5 bases; bases outside gene matches: 3. The CDR3 consists of 14 residues. The data derive from a study of cytomegalovirus exposure and HLA in healthy donors. General study findings and limits: Productive status was seen about 90% or about 30% of the time for most TCR beta V segments in an earlier analysis.

V usage is TRBV10-3 and J usage is TRBJ1-1; 9 nucleotides agree with TRBD1. This TCR derives from a woman in her thirties or forties in good health and CMV-seronegative. Sequenced sample: PBMCs. The CDR3 sequence: CAISEGQGSTEAFF. The CDR3 DNA is TGTGCCATCAGTGAGGGACAGGGGAGTACTGAAGCTTTCTTT.